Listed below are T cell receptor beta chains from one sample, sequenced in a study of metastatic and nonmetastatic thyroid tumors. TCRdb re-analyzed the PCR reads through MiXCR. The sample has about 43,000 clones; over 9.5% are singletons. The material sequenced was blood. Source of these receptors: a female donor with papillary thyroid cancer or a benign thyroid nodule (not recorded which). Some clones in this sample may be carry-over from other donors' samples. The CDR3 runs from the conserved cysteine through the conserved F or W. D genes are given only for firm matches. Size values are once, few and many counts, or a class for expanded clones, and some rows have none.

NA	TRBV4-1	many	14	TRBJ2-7	CASSQEYVSYEQYF	TGCGCCAGCAGCCAAGAATACGTATCCTACGAGCAGTACTTC
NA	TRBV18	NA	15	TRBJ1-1	CASFTSSLRDTEAFF	TGTGCCAGCTTCACCAGTAGTCTCCGAGACACTGAAGCTTTCTTT
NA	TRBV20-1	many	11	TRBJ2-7	CSARVWDEQYF	TGCAGTGCTAGAGTATGGGACGAGCAGTACTTC
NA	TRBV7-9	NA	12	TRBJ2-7	CASNLGRYEQYF	TGTGCCAGCAACTTAGGGAGATACGAGCAGTACTTC
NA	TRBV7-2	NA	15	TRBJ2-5	CASSFNRGAGETQYF	TGTGCCAGCAGCTTCAATAGGGGAGCGGGAGAGACCCAGTACTTC
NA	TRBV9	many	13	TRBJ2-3	CASSPLITDTQYF	TGTGCCAGCAGTCCTCTGATCACAGATACGCAGTATTTT
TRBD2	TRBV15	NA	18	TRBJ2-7	CATSRVRGTRGSKGKQYF	TGTGCCACCAGCAGAGTTCGCGGGACTAGAGGGAGTAAGGGCAAGCAGTACTTC
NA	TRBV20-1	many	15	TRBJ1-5	CSADVRGNAGEPQHF	TGCAGTGCCGACGTACGTGGTAACGCGGGGGAGCCCCAGCATTTT
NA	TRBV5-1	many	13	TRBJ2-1	CASSFTGGDEQFF	TGCGCCAGCAGCTTTACAGGGGGGGATGAGCAGTTCTTC
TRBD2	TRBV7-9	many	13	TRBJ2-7	CASDSGSSYEQYF	TGTGCCAGCGATAGCGGGAGCTCCTACGAGCAGTACTTC
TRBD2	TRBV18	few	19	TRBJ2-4	CASSPGGLAGGIAKNIQYF	TGTGCCAGCTCACCAGGCGGACTAGCGGGAGGGATAGCCAAAAACATTCAGTACTTC
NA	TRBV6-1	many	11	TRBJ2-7	CASSDTYEQYF	TGTGCCAGCAGTGACACATACGAGCAGTACTTC
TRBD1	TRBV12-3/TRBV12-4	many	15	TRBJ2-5	CASSPGTGDQETQYF	TGTGCCAGCAGCCCAGGTACAGGGGACCAAGAGACCCAGTACTTC
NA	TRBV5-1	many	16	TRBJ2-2	CASSLDPAANTGELFF	TGCGCCAGCAGCTTGGATCCCGCGGCGAACACCGGGGAGCTGTTTTTT
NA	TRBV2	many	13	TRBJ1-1	CASSEARVGEAFF	TGTGCCAGCAGTGAAGCGCGGGTGGGTGAAGCTTTCTTT
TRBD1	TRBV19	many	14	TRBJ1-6	CASRTGQTNSPLHF	TGTGCCAGTCGCACGGGACAGACGAATTCACCCCTCCACTTT
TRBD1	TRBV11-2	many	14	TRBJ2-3	CASSLGQDSDTQYF	TGTGCCAGCAGCCTGGGACAGGACTCAGATACGCAGTATTTT
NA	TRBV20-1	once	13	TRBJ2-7	CSASLQSSYEQYF	TGCAGTGCTAGTCTACAGAGCTCCTACGAGCAGTACTTC